Each of the 19 T cell receptor beta chains below was sequenced from the same sample in a study of blood T cell repertoires in COVID-19. The protocol was immunoSEQ multiplex PCR, while the TCRdb copy is restricted to in-frame clones and leaves out a portion. The table includes 130,000 to 150,000 clones, roughly 84% detected once. Input material: peripheral blood. These receptors were collected from a human donor in a cohort sampled during active COVID-19.

The rearrangement links TRBV5-5 to TRBJ2-7, with a tentative D call TRBD1 (6 bases). Trimming took off 3 bases at V and 4 bases at J, with 17 bases between the two ends. Germline V gene data show CDR1 as SGHKS and CDR2 as YYEKEE (reference sequence). The CDR3 sequence is 15 residues long. The CDR3: CASSSGDRSFYEQYF. The CDR3 nucleotides read TGTGCCAGCAGCTCCGGCGACAGGTCATTTTACGAGCAGTACTTC.

This clone appeared once. In DNA form, the CDR3 reads TGTGCCACCAGCGGCGGACAGGCTTCTAATGAGCAGTTCTTC. Its translation is CATSGGQASNEQFF. This chain joins TRBV15 and TRBJ2-1; the match to TRBD1 covers 7 bases. Germline CDR1 is LNHNV and CDR2 is YYDKDF (reference sequence). The CDR3 has 14 residues. V lost 5 bases, J lost 7 bases, and 8 bases stayed unmatched.

J is TRBJ1-3 and V is TRBV29-1, with 8 bases matching TRBD1. V was clipped by 0 bases and J by 2 bases; unmatched bases: 3. This CDR3 is 15 amino acids long. CDR1 and CDR2 (germline): SQVTM, ANQGSEA. The chain's CDR3 is CSVEDAGGPGNTIYF. DNA for the CDR3: TGCAGCGTTGAAGATGCAGGGGGCCCTGGAAACACCATATATTTT.

The V and J genes are TRBV5-1 and TRBJ2-7, with 10 bases matching TRBD1. This CDR3 spans 14 amino acids. V trimming: 4 bases; J trimming: 6 bases; junction bases outside the gene matches: 7. Germline CDR1 is SGHRS and CDR2 is YFSETQ. The CDR3 reads CASSRGQGGGEQYF. The DNA for the CDR3 is TGCGCCAGCAGCCGAGGACAGGGGGGAGGCGAGCAGTACTTC.

The chain couples TRBV9 to TRBJ1-4; TRBD1 agrees at 7 bases. The ends lost 4 bases at V and 2 bases at J; junction bases unmatched: 5. CDR1 is SGDLS and CDR2 is YYNGEE in the germline V gene. This CDR3 spans 15 amino acids. This CDR3 is CASSFRQGTNEKLFF. The DNA of the CDR3 is TGTGCCAGCAGCTTTAGACAGGGCACTAATGAAAAACTGTTTTTT.

The rearrangement links TRBV19 to TRBJ2-1; 9 nucleotides line up with TRBD2. J was trimmed by 0 bases and V by 6 bases; bases with no gene match: 6. Germline CDR1 reads LNHDA; CDR2 reads SQIVND (reference sequence). CDR3 length: 16 residues. CDR3 protein: CASRASGDSSYNEQFF. The CDR3 nucleotides read TGTGCCAGTAGAGCTAGCGGGGATAGCTCCTACAATGAGCAGTTCTTC.

The rearrangement joins TRBV6-4 to TRBJ2-1; no definite D call. The V and J ends lost 7 bases and 4 bases respectively, with 14 bases between them. CDR1 MRHNA and CDR2 SNTAGT come from the germline V gene. CDR3 length: 14 amino acids. The CDR3 reads CASNFRVPYNEQFF. CDR3 DNA sequence: TGTGCCAGCAATTTCCGGGTCCCTTACAATGAGCAGTTCTTC.

The rearrangement links TRBV6-5 to TRBJ1-2, with 9 nucleotides matching TRBD1. With V trimmed by 6 bases and J by 2 bases, 4 bases remained unmatched. CDR3 size: 14 residues. The germline gives CDR1 MNHEY, CDR2 SVGAGI. The CDR3 reads CASRRTGDNYGYTF. CDR3 in DNA: TGTGCCAGCAGACGGACAGGGGACAACTATGGCTACACCTTC.

The chain links TRBV15 to TRBJ2-2; 9 bases agree with TRBD2. The V segment lost 5 bases and the J segment 3 bases; nucleotides outside the gene matches: 7. The CDR3 runs 16 residues. Germline lookup yields CDR1 LNHNV and CDR2 YYDKDF (reference sequence). The CDR3: CATSSQAGGYTGELFF. The CDR3 DNA follows: TGTGCCACCAGCTCCCAAGCGGGGGGTTACACCGGGGAGCTGTTTTTT.

The chain carries TRBV12-3 or TRBV12-4 and TRBJ1-1, with a tentative D call TRBD1 (5 bases). V lost 3 bases and J 7 bases, leaving 12 bases between the germline ends. This CDR3 contains 13 residues. For the CDR3, the DNA is TGTGCCAGCAGTTTGCATTCAGGGTATGAAGCTTTCTTT. As protein: CASSLHSGYEAFF.

The genes are TRBV7-2 and TRBJ1-5; TRBD1 is a possible D gene (6 bases). This CDR3 is built from 15 residues. Germline-derived CDR1 and CDR2 are SGHTA and FQGNSA. The V end lost 2 bases, the J end lost 3 bases, and 11 bases lay between the germline ends. The chain's CDR3 is CASSLSGATNQPQHF. The CDR3 region has the DNA TGTGCCAGCAGCTTATCAGGGGCTACCAATCAGCCCCAGCATTTT.

This clone appeared a few times. This chain links TRBV10-3 with TRBJ1-1; 9 nucleotides agree with TRBD1. Germline V CDR1 and CDR2: ENHRY, SYGVKD. The J segment lost 4 bases and the V segment lost 10 bases, leaving 10 bases of the junction unmatched. The CDR3 has 14 residues. The CDR3 coding sequence is TGTGCCACGGACAGGGGAGGAGGAGGCACTGAAGCTTTCTTT. Protein product: CATDRGGGGTEAFF.

The chain couples TRBV5-1 to TRBJ2-7, with a weak D call TRBD2 (6 bases). The CDR3 length is 13 residues. The V and J ends lost 3 bases and 1 base respectively, with 8 bases between them. Looked up from germline, CDR1 is SGHRS and CDR2 is YFSETQ. The CDR3 sequence is CASSWDFSYEQYF. DNA for the CDR3: TGCGCCAGCAGCTGGGACTTTTCCTACGAGCAGTACTTC.

The V call is TRBV14, the J call TRBJ1-3; 7 positions agree with TRBD1. CDR1 and CDR2 (germline): SGHDN, FVKESK. V lost 4 bases, J lost 3 bases, and 9 bases stayed unmatched. The CDR3 is 16 amino acids. The CDR3 bases are TGTGCCAGCAGCCCCCTGACAGGGAAAGGTGGAAACACCATATATTTT. Amino acid sequence: CASSPLTGKGGNTIYF.

The sample holds a few counts of this clone. CDR3 sequence reads: CASSLTGSEAFF. CDR3 DNA sequence: TGTGCCAGCAGCTTAACAGGCTCTGAAGCTTTCTTT. The chain employs TRBV11-3 and TRBJ1-1; tentatively, D is TRBD1 (5 bases). This CDR3 is 12 amino acids long. V lost 2 bases, J lost 6 bases, and 7 bases lay in between. The V gene's germline CDR1 is SGHNT and CDR2 YENEEA.

This chain joins TRBV7-2 and TRBJ1-3; D is uncertain. The germline gives CDR1 SGHTA, CDR2 FQGNSA. The CDR3 contains 15 residues. V was cut by 3 bases and J by 2 bases, with 11 bases left in between. The CDR3: CASSFREGAGNTIYF. CDR3 sequence (DNA): TGTGCCAGCAGCTTCCGGGAAGGAGCTGGAAACACCATATATTTT. Looking up the rest from reference TRBV7-2 and TRBJ1-3 gives the full variable domain: GAGVSQSPSNKVTEKGKDVELRCDPISGHTALYWYRQSLGQGLEFLIYFQGNSAPDKSGLPSDRFSAERTGGSVSTLTIQRTQQEDSAVYLCASSFREGAGNTIYFGEGSWLTVV.

This rearrangement joins TRBV3-1 (or the pseudogene TRBV3-2) to TRBJ1-1, with TRBD1 identical over 10 bases. This CDR3 has 15 amino acids. Germline CDR1 and CDR2: LGHDT and YNNKEL (reference sequence). The trim removed 4 bases at V and 5 bases at J, leaving 7 bases unmatched. CDR3 amino acids: CASSRGTGEYTEAFF. Written as DNA, the CDR3 is TGTGCCAGCAGCCGAGGGACAGGGGAATATACTGAAGCTTTCTTT.

This sequence joins TRBV2 and TRBJ1-5; D is perhaps TRBD1 (6 bases). The length of the CDR3 is 14 residues. The V and J ends lost 9 bases and 9 bases respectively, with 21 bases between them. Germline values: CDR1 SNHLY, CDR2 FYNNEI. In nucleotides, the CDR3 is TGTGCCAGTAGGGGGACCGCTACATCAGGGCCCCAGCATTTT. Protein product: CASRGTATSGPQHF.

V gene TRBV19 combines with J gene TRBJ1-1; D is perhaps TRBD1 (6 bases). The V and J ends lost 6 bases and 6 bases respectively, with 11 bases between them. Germline V lookup: CDR1 LNHDA, CDR2 SQIVND (reference sequence). The CDR3 loop spans 12 amino acids. This CDR3 reads CASRGQYAEAFF. The CDR3 coding sequence is TGTGCCAGTAGAGGACAGTACGCTGAAGCTTTCTTT.